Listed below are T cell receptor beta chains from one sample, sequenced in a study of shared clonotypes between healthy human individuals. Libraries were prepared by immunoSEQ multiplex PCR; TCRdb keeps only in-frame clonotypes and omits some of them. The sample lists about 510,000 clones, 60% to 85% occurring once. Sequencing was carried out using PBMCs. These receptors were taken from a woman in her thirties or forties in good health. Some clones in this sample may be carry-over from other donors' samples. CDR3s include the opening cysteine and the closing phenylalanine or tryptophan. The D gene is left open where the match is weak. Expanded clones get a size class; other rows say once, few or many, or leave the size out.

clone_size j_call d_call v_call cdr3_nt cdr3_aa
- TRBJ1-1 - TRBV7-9 TGTGCCAGCAGCACCCGGGACACTGAAGCTTTCTTT CASSTRDTEAFF
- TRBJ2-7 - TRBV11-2 TGTGCCAGCAGCTCCACTCGTGGAGGAGTAACCGAGCAGTACTTC CASSSTRGGVTEQYF
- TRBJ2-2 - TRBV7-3 TGTGCCAGCAGCTTCGGAACCGACACCGGGGAGCTGTTTTTT CASSFGTDTGELFF
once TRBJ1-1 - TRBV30 TGTGCCTGGAGTGCCGGGGGAAACACTGAAGCTTTCTTT CAWSAGGNTEAFF
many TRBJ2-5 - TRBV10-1 TGCGCCAGCAGCAAGCAGTCGGGGTACGGGGAGACCCAGTACTTC CASSKQSGYGETQYF
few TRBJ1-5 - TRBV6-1 TGTGCCAGCAGTGAAACGGAGGGAGTTGGCAATCAGCCCCAGCATTTT CASSETEGVGNQPQHF
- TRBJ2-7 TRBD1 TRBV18 TGTGCCAGCTCACCCGGGACAGTTTCCTACGAGCAGTACTTC CASSPGTVSYEQYF
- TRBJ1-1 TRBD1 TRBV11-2 TGTGCCAGCAGCTTAGCCGGGACAGGGCGTACTGAAGCTTTCTTT CASSLAGTGRTEAFF
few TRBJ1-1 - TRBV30 TGTGCCTGGAGTGTATCCAGGGAGGTTGGAGCTTTCTTT CAWSVSREVGAFF
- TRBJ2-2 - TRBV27 TGTGCCAGCAGTTTCTCTAACAGGGCTCGGACCGGGGAGCTGTTTTTT CASSFSNRARTGELFF
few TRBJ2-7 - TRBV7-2 TGTGCCAGCAGCTTATCAGGGGACTACGAGCAGTACTTC CASSLSGDYEQYF
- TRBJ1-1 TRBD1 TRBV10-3 TGTGCCATCCGGTTCGGACAGGATGAAGCTTTCTTT CAIRFGQDEAFF
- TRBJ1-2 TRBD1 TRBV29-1 TGCAGCGTCGTACGTTCCGGGACAGGGAACTATGGCTACACCTTC CSVVRSGTGNYGYTF
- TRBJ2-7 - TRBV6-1 TGTGCCAGCGCCGGGACTCGTAACTCCTACGAGCAGTACTTC CASAGTRNSYEQYF
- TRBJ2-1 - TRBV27 TGTGCCAGCAGTTTCCGGGGGTACAATGAGCAGTTCTTC CASSFRGYNEQFF
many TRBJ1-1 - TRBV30 TGTGCCTGGAGTGGGGGGGTTTGGGTGAACACTGAAGCTTTCTTT CAWSGGVWVNTEAFF
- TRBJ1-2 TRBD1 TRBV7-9 TGTGCCAGCAGTCCCCCGGGACAGTTAGCCTATGGCTACACCTTC CASSPPGQLAYGYTF
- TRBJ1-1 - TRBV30 TGTGCCTGGAGCGGGGTGAGGGACACTGAAGCTTTCTTT CAWSGVRDTEAFF
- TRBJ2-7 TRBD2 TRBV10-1 TGCGCCAGCAGTGCTAGTAGCGGGAGTGTAAACGAGCAGTACTTC CASSASSGSVNEQYF
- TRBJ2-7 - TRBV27 TGTGCCAGCAGTTTTGGAGTCGAGCAGTACTTC CASSFGVEQYF
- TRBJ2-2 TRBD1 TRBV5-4 TGTGCCAGCAGCTTTAGGACAGGTCCTATGAACACCGGGGAGCTGTTTTTT CASSFRTGPMNTGELFF
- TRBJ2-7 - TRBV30 TGTGCCTGGACAGAATCATCCTACGAGCAGTACTTC CAWTESSYEQYF
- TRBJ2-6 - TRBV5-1 TGCGCCAGCAGCCCTGGGGCCTCTGGGGCCAACGTCCTGACTTTC CASSPGASGANVLTF
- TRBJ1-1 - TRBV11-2 TGTGCCAGCAGCTTAGATCTCGGGGGAAACACTGAAGCTTTCTTT CASSLDLGGNTEAFF
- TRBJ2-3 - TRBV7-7 TGTGCCAGCAGCTTAGATGGGAGCCGCACAGATACGCAGTATTTT CASSLDGSRTDTQYF
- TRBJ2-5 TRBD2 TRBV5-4 TGTGCCAGCAGCTCAACTAGCGGAGGTGGGGAGACCCAGTACTTC CASSSTSGGGETQYF
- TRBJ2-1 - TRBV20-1 TGCAGTGCCCCGGAGGACAATGAGCAGTTCTTC CSAPEDNEQFF
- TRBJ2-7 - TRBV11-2 TGTGCCAGCAGCTCTCAGGGTCCCATTAAGGACGAGCAGTACTTC CASSSQGPIKDEQYF
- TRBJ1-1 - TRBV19 TGTGCCAGTAGTATAGGCGGGGAGGGGGGGCCGGGCACTGAAGCTTTCTTT CASSIGGEGGPGTEAFF
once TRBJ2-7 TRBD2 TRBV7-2 TGTGCCAGCAGCCGGACGGGGGGCTACGAGCAGTACTTC CASSRTGGYEQYF
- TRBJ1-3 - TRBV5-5 TGTGCCAGCAGCTTGAAGTACACCATATATTTT CASSLKYTIYF
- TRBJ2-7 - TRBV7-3 TGTGCCAGCAGCTTAGGCGTTGGGGCGGCCTACGAGCAGTACTTC CASSLGVGAAYEQYF
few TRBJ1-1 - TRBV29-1 TGCAGCGTTGGCCGGGGCCCGGGCAGTCACACTGAAGCTTTCTTT CSVGRGPGSHTEAFF
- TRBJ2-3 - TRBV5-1 TGCGCCAGCAGCTTGGCGGGGAGCACAGATACGCAGTATTTT CASSLAGSTDTQYF
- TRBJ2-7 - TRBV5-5 TGTGCCAGCTCTGACAGGTCCTACGAGCAGTACTTC CASSDRSYEQYF
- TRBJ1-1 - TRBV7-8 TGTGCCAGCAGCCCAACCAGGGTAGGCTCGAACACTGAAGCTTTCTTT CASSPTRVGSNTEAFF
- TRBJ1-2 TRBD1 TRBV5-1 TGCGCCAGCAGCCCACCGGACAGGGATGGCTACACCTTC CASSPPDRDGYTF
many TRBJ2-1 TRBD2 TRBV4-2 TGTGCCAGCAGCCAATGGACAGGGGTGGCTAGCGGGAGGGCCGATGAGCAGTTCTTC CASSQWTGVASGRADEQFF
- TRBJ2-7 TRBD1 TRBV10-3 TGTGCCATCAGTGAGTCTCGGTATCCTGGACAGGGGGTACCCTACGAGCAGTACTTC CAISESRYPGQGVPYEQYF
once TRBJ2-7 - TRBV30 TGTGCCTGGAGCAGGGCGGCGAGCTCCTACGAGCAGTACTTC CAWSRAASSYEQYF
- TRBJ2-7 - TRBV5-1 TGCGCCAGCAGCCCCCTTTGGTCTTACTACGAGCAGTACTTC CASSPLWSYYEQYF